This T cell receptor beta chain was identified in a study of T cells after yellow fever vaccination (dated by TCRdb to between 2018 and 2021). For the study in its entirety: The SMART-Seq v4 Ultra Low Input RNA kit was used to prepare libraries from fractions with low cell numbers. Bulk TCR alpha and beta repertoires were sequenced longitudinally to track T-cell clones before and after primary and booster YFV17D yellow fever vaccination. Two healthy male donors made up the cohort, one aged 18 to 30 years and the other aged 30 to 40 years. Bulk PBMC replicates and cell subsets were isolated from blood drawn at multiple timepoints before and after both primary and secondary immunization. The full study reports these points: A small share of clonotypes was detected in both CD4 and CD8 compartments, with the overlap likely arising from convergent recombination. FACS-sorted repertoires could contain abundant contaminating clonotypes from the bulk population, so computational filtering was required. Compared with the primary T-cell response, the secondary T-cell response was weaker but faster, peaking on day 5 rather than day 15. Most clones expanded after primary vaccination were re-detected after the booster (96% of CD4 and around 88% of CD8), suggesting broad memory maintenance. Because only two donors were included in the study, the extent to which the findings can be generalized is limited.

The run used an Illumina NovaSeq 6000. TCR cDNA was synthesized by 5'RACE template switching, which introduced a universal primer site and unique molecular identifiers. cDNA synthesis was primed from both the TCR alpha and TCR beta constant segments. Two PCR steps were used to amplify libraries, with sample barcodes and sequencing adapters being added in the second step. Libraries were sequenced on Illumina HiSeq 2500 (2x100 bp) or NovaSeq (2x150 bp). The study's processing was this. Reads were demultiplexed and collapsed into UMI consensus sequences with MIGEC, and V(D)J alignment was performed with MiXCR. Vaccine-responding clonotypes were defined with edgeR using replicate PBMC samples, requiring FDR below 0.01 and a log2 fold change above 5 up to day 15. CD4 or CD8 identity was assigned to each bulk clonotype according to whether the clonotype was present at higher abundance in the sequenced CD4 repertoire or the sequenced CD8 repertoire. In-frame beta chains were kept once TCRdb had trimmed the public reads at Q25 with fastp and called clones with MiXCR. Each record represents a unique CDR3 protein, reported with the most common genes and DNA among its rows. These V and J calls are TCRdb output, not the study's own analysis. The sample table holds some 350,000 distinct CDR3 sequences, of which over 3.5% were seen once. The ten largest clones take up 20% to 25% of the sample.

The sample's treatment or condition, from its label and the paper: live attenuated yellow fever vaccine strain. Two biological replicates of bulk PBMCs were collected at each blood-draw timepoint. A standard Ficoll-Paque protocol was used to isolate PBMCs from peripheral blood. TriZol was used to extract RNA from bulk PBMCs, CD4 and CD8 fractions, and dextramer-positive and dextramer-negative fractions. This clonotype showed up many times. The specificity of this receptor is unknown. No per-base quality is available; no much larger clone lies one base away. Compared with germline, V lacks 11 bases and J lacks 10 bases; bases without a gene match: 7. There are 10 amino acids in the CDR3, from cysteine to phenylalanine inclusive. The read is trimmed to its CDR3 DNA, 30 bases read in frame from base 1. Taken from the germline V gene, the CDR1 and CDR2 loops are LGHNA and YSLEER.

Sequences were derived from PBMCs, sampled 5 days after the yellow fever booster vaccination. The V gene is TRBV4-3 and the J gene is TRBJ1-1, with 7 bases in between that match TRBD1. The clonotype comes from a man between 18 and 35 years old who received the YFV17D yellow fever vaccine. The CDR3 protein is CAAGGGVAFF. The nucleotide sequence reads as follows: TGCGCCGCCGGAGGGGGCGTAGCTTTCTTT.